These 5 T cell receptor beta chains were sequenced from one sample in a study of early T cells in non-severe SARS-CoV-2 infection. TCRdb redid the calling of the 5' RACE reads with MiXCR, one entry per CDR3 protein. The repertoire has 35,000 to 40,000 distinct CDR3 sequences, over 8.5% of them found once; the top ten carry 10% to 15%. The sequenced material came from whole blood. Receptors originate from an adult who was a healthcare worker with PCR-confirmed SARS-CoV-2 infection or an uninfected control (not recorded which).

This clonotype was counted many times. V is TRBV29-1 and J is TRBJ2-7; D is unresolved. The germline V and J ends were trimmed by 4 bases and 5 bases, with 18 bases remaining between them. Germline CDR1 SQVTM, CDR2 ANQGSEA. This CDR3 is 14 amino acids long. CDR3 in DNA: TGCAGCGTTGCCCGAGTAAACGGTTGGGACGAGCAGTACTTC. Encoded protein: CSVARVNGWDEQYF.

This clonotype was observed a handful of times. The chain employs TRBV18 and TRBJ1-1, with 12 nucleotides matching TRBD1. V shed 3 bases, J shed 0 bases, and the junction held 8 bases outside the gene matches. In germline, CDR1 is KGHSH, CDR2 LQKENI. CDR3 length: 18 amino acids. For the CDR3, the DNA is TGTGCCAGCTCACCTACAGGGACAGGGGGCGCGATGAACACTGAAGCTTTCTTT. Its translation is CASSPTGTGGAMNTEAFF.

The table lists this clonotype with many counts. The CDR3 sequence: CSVEATGLGTDTQYF. For the CDR3, the DNA is TGCAGCGTTGAAGCGACGGGTTTAGGGACAGATACGCAGTATTTT. V gene TRBV29-1 combines with J gene TRBJ2-3; D gene ambiguous. The length of the CDR3 is 15 residues. Trimming took 1 base from V and 3 from J, leaving 14 bases between them. CDR1 SQVTM and CDR2 ANQGSEA come from the germline V gene.

This clonotype was seen repeatedly, ten times or more. CDR3 region: CASSLYLETQYF. DNA of the CDR3: TGTGCCAGCAGTTTATATCTGGAGACCCAGTACTTC. This sequence joins TRBV12-3 or TRBV12-4 and TRBJ2-5, with D uncertain. V lost 2 bases and J lost 5, with 6 bases in between. The CDR3 runs to 12 residues.

The V and J genes are TRBV6-2 or TRBV6-3 and TRBJ1-6; no reliable D call. Per germline, CDR1 MNHEY and CDR2 SVGEGT. V lost 8 bases and J lost 0, with 5 bases in between. The CDR3 is 13 amino acids. CDR3: CASLSSYNSPLHF. The CDR3 nucleotides read TGTGCCAGCTTAAGCTCCTATAATTCACCCCTCCACTTT.